The 18 T cell receptor beta chains below were found in one sample sequenced in a study of blood T cell repertoires in COVID-19 (TCRdb year 2020). Library creation used the immunoSEQ multiplex PCR assay. TCRdb re-hosts the immuneACCESS table, in-frame sequences only. Its copies lack some clones; in the studies checked, an unresolved V gene accounts for under half of them, and the cause for the rest is not known. The sample table lists about 350,000 clones, 80% to 90% of them with a count of one. The top ten clones comprise 6% to 7% of the sample. Sequences were obtained from peripheral blood. These receptor sequences come from a woman in her forties or fifties with COVID-19, enrolled during active disease.

This sequence joins TRBV19 and TRBJ2-1, with D possibly matching TRBD2 (6 bases). The CDR3 spans 16 residues. Trimming removed 5 bases from V and 4 bases from J, with 18 bases in between. Per the germline V gene, CDR1 is LNHDA and CDR2 is SQIVND (reference sequence). The CDR3 DNA follows: TGTGCCAGTAGTGACCCCTCTAGCGTAGGATACAATGAGCAGTTCTTC. Protein product: CASSDPSSVGYNEQFF. Supplemented by reference TRBV19 and TRBJ2-1, the full variable domain reads DGGITQSPKYLFRKEGQNVTLSCEQNLNHDAMYWYRQDPGQGLRLIYYSQIVNDFQKGDIAEGYSVSREKKESFPLTVTSAQKNPTAFYLCASSDPSSVGYNEQFFGPGTRLTVL.

This clone appeared once. The J gene is TRBJ2-1, the V gene TRBV5-6; 7 positions agree with TRBD1. The CDR3 covers 15 residues. CDR1 and CDR2 from the germline V gene are SGHDT and YYEEEE. Trimming removed 5 bases from V and 3 bases from J; junction bases left unmatched: 8. CDR3 sequence (DNA): TGTGCCAGCAGTACTGACAGGGTTTTCTACAATGAGCAGTTCTTC. Protein: CASSTDRVFYNEQFF.

The chain has TRBV9 and TRBJ2-3; 16 positions match TRBD2. The V segment lost 0 bases and the J segment 1 base; nucleotides outside the gene matches: 8. The CDR3 is made up of 20 amino acids. Germline V gives CDR1 SGDLS, CDR2 YYNGEE. DNA of the CDR3: TGTGCCAGCAGCGTAGCCGGGACTAGCGGGAGGGCCGGGGGCACAGATACGCAGTATTTT. It codes for CASSVAGTSGRAGGTDTQYF.

This chain joins TRBV7-2 and TRBJ1-1; possibly TRBD1 for D (6 bases). Between the trimmed V and J ends, which lost 3 bases and 1 base, there was a span of 9 bases. Looked up from germline, CDR1 is SGHTA and CDR2 is FQGNSA. The CDR3 totals 14 residues. The DNA of the CDR3 is TGTGCCAGCAGCTTTGGACAGACGAACACTGAAGCTTTCTTT. Translated: CASSFGQTNTEAFF.

V and J are TRBV29-1 and TRBJ2-1; tentatively, D is TRBD2 (5 bases). Germline lookup yields CDR1 SQVTM and CDR2 ANQGSEA. Between the trimmed V and J ends, which lost 5 bases and 9 bases, there was a span of 11 bases. CDR3 length: 11 amino acids. The CDR3: CSVRVGGEQFF. As DNA, the CDR3 is TGCAGCGTTCGAGTCGGAGGTGAGCAGTTCTTC.

The chain recombines TRBV7-9 with TRBJ2-7, with a weak D call TRBD2 (6 bases). The CDR3 contains 13 residues. Germline V CDR1 and CDR2: SEHNR, FQNEAQ (reference sequence). Deletions cut 5 bases from V and 6 bases from J, with 14 bases between. CDR3 DNA: TGTGCCAGCAGCCCCGGGACTGCTGGCGAGCAGTACTTC. This translates into CASSPGTAGEQYF.

This chain uses TRBV7-8 with TRBJ1-5; possibly TRBD1 for D (5 bases). V was cut by 1 base and J by 4 bases, with 11 bases left in between. Germline assignment: CDR1 SGHVS and CDR2 FQNEAQ. This CDR3 region has 15 residues. The CDR3 loop reads CASSLGPDRNQPQHF. Here the CDR3 DNA reads TGTGCCAGCAGCTTAGGCCCAGACAGAAATCAGCCCCAGCATTTT.

The chain joins TRBV9 to TRBJ2-1, with 13 positions matching TRBD2. Trimming cost V 3 bases and J 7 bases; bases outside gene matches: 10. Germline-derived CDR1 and CDR2 are SGDLS and YYNGEE. CDR3 length: 17 amino acids. Here the CDR3 DNA reads TGTGCCAGCAGCGCCGAATCCGGGACTAGCGGGACGAATGAGCAGTTCTTC. Translation: CASSAESGTSGTNEQFF.

The rearrangement uses TRBV30 and TRBJ1-2; D not certain. The germline CDR1 and CDR2 sequences are GTSNPN and SVGIG (reference sequence). V was trimmed by 1 base and J by 9 bases, leaving 18 bases between them. The CDR3 has 14 residues. CDR3 region: CAWSDKSISDSYTF. Here the CDR3 DNA reads TGTGCCTGGAGTGATAAAAGCATATCAGACAGCTACACCTTC. The full variable domain, its missing parts supplied by reference TRBV30 and TRBJ1-2, is SQTIHQWPATLVQPVGSPLSLECTVEGTSNPNLYWYRQAAGRGLQLLFYSVGIGQISSEVPQNLSASRPQDRQFILSSKKLLLSDSGFYLCAWSDKSISDSYTFGSGTRLTVV.

The chain combines TRBV24-1 with TRBJ2-3; D may be TRBD1 (7 bases). Per the germline V gene, CDR1 is KGHDR and CDR2 is SFDVKD. This CDR3 has 18 amino acids. V was trimmed by 2 bases and J by 0 bases, leaving 17 bases between them. The CDR3 DNA sequence: TGTGCCACCAGTGATTATGACAGGGAGGAATCTAGCACAGATACGCAGTATTTT. Encoded protein: CATSDYDREESSTDTQYF.

This chain uses TRBV19 with TRBJ1-5; D remains unclear. This CDR3 comprises 17 residues. Germline values: CDR1 LNHDA, CDR2 SQIVND (reference sequence). Between the trimmed V and J ends, which lost 1 base and 0 bases, there was a span of 13 bases. CDR3 coding DNA: TGTGCCAGTAGTATAGGAGGGTCTTTCTATAGCAATCAGCCCCAGCATTTT. This codes for CASSIGGSFYSNQPQHF.

This chain connects TRBV4-2 to TRBJ2-1, with 9 bases identical to TRBD2. V dropped 1 base and J dropped 2; count of bases not matched to a gene: 9. CDR3 length: 18 amino acids. From germline, CDR1 is LGHNA and CDR2 YNFKEQ. In DNA form, the CDR3 reads TGTGCCAGCAGCCAAGGTCTAGCGGGAAAAACCCCCTACAATGAGCAGTTCTTC. Protein sequence: CASSQGLAGKTPYNEQFF.

V usage is TRBV5-1 and J usage is TRBJ2-1; the match to TRBD2 covers 14 bases. Looked up from germline, CDR1 is SGHRS and CDR2 is YFSETQ. The CDR3 has 18 amino acids. J lost 1 base, V lost 4 bases, and 7 bases had no gene match. CDR3 in DNA: TGCGCCAGCAGCGTTGGGACTAGCGGGAGCCGTTCCTACAATGAGCAGTTCTTC. It codes for CASSVGTSGSRSYNEQFF.

The J gene is TRBJ1-5, the V gene TRBV18; the D gene is possibly TRBD1 (6 bases). Germline-derived CDR1 and CDR2 are KGHSH and LQKENI. The V and J ends lost 6 bases and 3 bases respectively, with 9 bases between them. This CDR3 comprises 13 residues. The CDR3 loop is CASSGQNNQPQHF. Here the CDR3 DNA reads TGTGCCAGCTCCGGACAGAACAATCAGCCCCAGCATTTT.

This clone was counted a few times. The chain couples TRBV3-1 (or the pseudogene TRBV3-2) to TRBJ2-7, with 16 nucleotides matching TRBD2. This CDR3 contains 15 residues. CDR1 is LGHDT and CDR2 is YNNKEL in the germline V gene (reference sequence). The V and J ends lost 4 bases and 11 bases, in that order; junction bases with no gene match: 8. The CDR3 DNA is TGTGCCAGCAGCCGGGGACTAGCGGGAGGGCCTGGGGAGTACTTC. It translates to CASSRGLAGGPGEYF.

The chain is built from TRBV7-9 and TRBJ1-3, with TRBD1 as a possible D gene (5 bases). Germline CDR1 SEHNR, CDR2 FQNEAQ (reference sequence). This CDR3 is 16 amino acids long. Trimming removed 1 base from V and 5 bases from J, with 15 bases in between. The CDR3: CASSLEVPSGRNTIYF. DNA of the CDR3: TGTGCCAGCAGCTTAGAGGTTCCGTCAGGGAGAAACACCATATATTTT.

The J gene is TRBJ1-2, the V gene TRBV24-1; D is unclear. CDR1 is KGHDR and CDR2 is SFDVKD in the germline V gene. The ends were cut back, 4 bases at V and 8 bases at J, with 22 bases in the middle. CDR3 length equals 16 residues. The chain's CDR3 is CATSDPKRPETGGYTF. DNA of the CDR3: TGTGCCACCAGTGACCCCAAAAGACCCGAAACGGGGGGCTACACCTTC.

This clone has a handful of counts. V and J are TRBV6-5 and TRBJ2-1, with D tentatively TRBD2 (6 bases). The germline V and J ends were trimmed by 7 bases and 3 bases, with 16 bases remaining between them. The germline V gene encodes CDR1 MNHEY and CDR2 SVGAGI. The CDR3 length is 15 residues. In DNA, the CDR3 is TGTGCCAGCAAGGAGGGAGGAGAGGGCTACAATGAGCAGTTCTTC. Amino acids: CASKEGGEGYNEQFF.